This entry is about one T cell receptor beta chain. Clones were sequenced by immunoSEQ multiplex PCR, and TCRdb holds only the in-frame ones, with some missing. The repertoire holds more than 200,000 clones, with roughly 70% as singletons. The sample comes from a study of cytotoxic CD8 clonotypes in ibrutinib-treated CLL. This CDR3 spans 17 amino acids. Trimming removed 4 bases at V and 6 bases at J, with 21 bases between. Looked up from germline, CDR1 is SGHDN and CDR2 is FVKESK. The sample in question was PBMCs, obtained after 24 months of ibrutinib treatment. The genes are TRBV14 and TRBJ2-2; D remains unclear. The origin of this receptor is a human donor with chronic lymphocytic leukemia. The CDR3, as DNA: TGTGCCAGCAGCCCCACCGGCTCCCCAAAAATATCCGGGGAGCTGTTTTTT. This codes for CASSPTGSPKISGELFF. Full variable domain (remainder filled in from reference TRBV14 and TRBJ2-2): EAGVTQFPSHSVIEKGQTVTLRCDPISGHDNLYWYRRVMGKEIKFLLHFVKESKQDESGMPNNRFLAERTGGTYSTLKVQPAELEDSGVYFCASSPTGSPKISGELFFGEGSRLTVL.